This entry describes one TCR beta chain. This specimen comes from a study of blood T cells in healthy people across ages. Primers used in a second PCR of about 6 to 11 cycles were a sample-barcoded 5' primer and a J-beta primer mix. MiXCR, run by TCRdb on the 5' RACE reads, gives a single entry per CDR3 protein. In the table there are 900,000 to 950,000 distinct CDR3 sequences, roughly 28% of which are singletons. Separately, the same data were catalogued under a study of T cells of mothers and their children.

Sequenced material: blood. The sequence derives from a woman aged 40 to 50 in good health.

CDR3 region: CASSARRVSTDTQYF. CDR3 sequence (DNA): TGTGCCAGCAGTGCCAGACGGGTGAGCACAGATACGCAGTATTTT. The chain joins TRBV12-3 or TRBV12-4 to TRBJ2-3, with no clear D. V lost 5 bases to trimming and J lost 0 bases, with 12 bases between them. This CDR3 is built from 15 residues.